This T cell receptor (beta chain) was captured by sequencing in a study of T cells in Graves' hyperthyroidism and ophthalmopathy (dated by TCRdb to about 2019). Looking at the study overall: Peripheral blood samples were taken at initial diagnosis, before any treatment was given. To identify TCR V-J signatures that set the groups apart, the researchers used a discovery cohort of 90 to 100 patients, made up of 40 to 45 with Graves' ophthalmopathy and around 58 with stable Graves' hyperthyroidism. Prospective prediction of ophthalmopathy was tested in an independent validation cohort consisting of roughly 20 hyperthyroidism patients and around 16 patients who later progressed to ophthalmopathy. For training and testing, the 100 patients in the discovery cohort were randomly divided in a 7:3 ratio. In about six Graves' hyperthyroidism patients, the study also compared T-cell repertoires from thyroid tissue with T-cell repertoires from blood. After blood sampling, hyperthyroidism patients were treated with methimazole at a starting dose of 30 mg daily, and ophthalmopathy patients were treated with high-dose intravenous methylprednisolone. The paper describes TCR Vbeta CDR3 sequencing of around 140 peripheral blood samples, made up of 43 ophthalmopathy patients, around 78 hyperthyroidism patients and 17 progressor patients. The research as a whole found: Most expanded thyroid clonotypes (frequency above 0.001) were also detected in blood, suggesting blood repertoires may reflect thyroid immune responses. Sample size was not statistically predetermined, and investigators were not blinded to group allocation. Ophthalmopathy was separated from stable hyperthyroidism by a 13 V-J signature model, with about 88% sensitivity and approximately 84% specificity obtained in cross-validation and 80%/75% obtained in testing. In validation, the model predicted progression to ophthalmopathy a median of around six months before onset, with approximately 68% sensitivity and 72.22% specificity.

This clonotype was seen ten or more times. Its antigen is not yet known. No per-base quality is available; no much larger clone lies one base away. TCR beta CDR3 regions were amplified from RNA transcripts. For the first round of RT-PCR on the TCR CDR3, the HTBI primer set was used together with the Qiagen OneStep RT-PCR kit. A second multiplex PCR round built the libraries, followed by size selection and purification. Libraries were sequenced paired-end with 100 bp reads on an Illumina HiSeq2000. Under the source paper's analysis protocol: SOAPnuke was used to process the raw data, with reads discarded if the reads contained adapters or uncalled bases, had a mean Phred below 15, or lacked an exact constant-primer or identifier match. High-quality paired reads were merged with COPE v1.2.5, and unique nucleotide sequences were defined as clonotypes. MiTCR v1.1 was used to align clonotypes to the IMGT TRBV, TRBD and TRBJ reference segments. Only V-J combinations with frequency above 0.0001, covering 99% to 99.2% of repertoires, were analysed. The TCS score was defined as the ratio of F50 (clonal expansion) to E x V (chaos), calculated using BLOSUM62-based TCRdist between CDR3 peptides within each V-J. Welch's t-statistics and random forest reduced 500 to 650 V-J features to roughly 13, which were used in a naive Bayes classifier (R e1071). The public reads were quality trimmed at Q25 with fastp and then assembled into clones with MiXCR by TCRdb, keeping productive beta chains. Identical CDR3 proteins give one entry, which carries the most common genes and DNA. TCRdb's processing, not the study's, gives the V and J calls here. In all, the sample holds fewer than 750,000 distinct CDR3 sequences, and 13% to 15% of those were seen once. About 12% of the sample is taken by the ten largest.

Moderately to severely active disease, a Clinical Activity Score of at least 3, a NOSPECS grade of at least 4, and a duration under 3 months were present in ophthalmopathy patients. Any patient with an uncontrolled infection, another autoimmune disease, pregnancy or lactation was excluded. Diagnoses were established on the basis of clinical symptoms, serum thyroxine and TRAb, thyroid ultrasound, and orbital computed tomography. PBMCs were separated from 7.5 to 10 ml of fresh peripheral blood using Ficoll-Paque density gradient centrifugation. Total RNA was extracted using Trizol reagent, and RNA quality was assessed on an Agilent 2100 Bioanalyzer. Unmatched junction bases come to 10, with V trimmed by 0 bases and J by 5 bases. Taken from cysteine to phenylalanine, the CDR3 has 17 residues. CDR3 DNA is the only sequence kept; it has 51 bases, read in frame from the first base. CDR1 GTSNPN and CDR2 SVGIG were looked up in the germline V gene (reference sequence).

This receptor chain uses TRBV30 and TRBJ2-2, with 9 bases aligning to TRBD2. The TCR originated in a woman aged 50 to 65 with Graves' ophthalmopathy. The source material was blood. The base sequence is TGTGCCTGGAGTGTGAGGCGGGAGGGCCCTCAAACCGGGGAGCTGTTTTTT. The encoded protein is CAWSVRREGPQTGELFF.